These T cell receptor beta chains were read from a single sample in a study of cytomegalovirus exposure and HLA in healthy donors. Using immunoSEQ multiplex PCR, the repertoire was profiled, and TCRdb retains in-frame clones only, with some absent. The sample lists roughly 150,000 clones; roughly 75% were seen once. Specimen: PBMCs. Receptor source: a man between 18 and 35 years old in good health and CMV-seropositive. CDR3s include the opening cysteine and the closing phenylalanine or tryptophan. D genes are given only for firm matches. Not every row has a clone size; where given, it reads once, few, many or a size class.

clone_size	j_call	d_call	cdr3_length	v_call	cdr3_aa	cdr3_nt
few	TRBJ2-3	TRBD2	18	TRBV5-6	CASSLVPGGPVGTDTQYF	TGTGCCAGCAGCTTGGTCCCGGGAGGGCCGGTCGGCACAGATACGCAGTATTTT
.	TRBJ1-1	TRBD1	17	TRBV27	CASSLHRDRVMNTEAFF	TGTGCCAGCAGTTTGCATCGGGACAGGGTTATGAACACTGAAGCTTTCTTT
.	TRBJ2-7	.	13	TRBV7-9	CASSQARGYEQYF	TGTGCCAGCAGCCAAGCGCGGGGATACGAGCAGTACTTC
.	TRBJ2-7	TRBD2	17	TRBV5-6	CASSPGLEAYQSYEQYF	TGTGCCAGCAGCCCGGGACTAGAAGCCTACCAATCCTACGAGCAGTACTTC
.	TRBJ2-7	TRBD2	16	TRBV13	CASSLGQAGDYYEQYF	TGTGCCAGCAGCTTAGGTCAGGCGGGGGATTACTACGAGCAGTACTTC
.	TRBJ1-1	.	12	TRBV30	CAWSHRRLEAFF	TGTGCCTGGAGCCATAGGAGACTTGAAGCTTTCTTT
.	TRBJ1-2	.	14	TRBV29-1	CSVVRAGQRDGYTF	TGCAGCGTTGTTAGGGCAGGGCAGCGTGATGGCTACACCTTC
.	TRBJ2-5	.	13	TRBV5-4	CASSAPGGETQYF	TGTGCCAGCAGCGCCCCCGGGGGAGAGACCCAGTACTTC
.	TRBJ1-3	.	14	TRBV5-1	CASSPTASGNTIYF	TGCGCCAGCAGCCCGACAGCCTCTGGAAACACCATATATTTT
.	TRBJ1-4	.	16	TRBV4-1	CASSLLKDSQNEKLFF	TGCGCCAGCAGCCTCCTCAAGGACAGCCAAAATGAAAAACTGTTTTTT
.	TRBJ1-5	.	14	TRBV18	CASSPDSSNQPQHF	TGTGCCAGCTCTCCGGACAGTAGCAATCAGCCCCAGCATTTT
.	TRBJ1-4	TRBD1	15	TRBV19	CASKLQGAANEKLFF	TGTGCCAGCAAACTACAGGGGGCGGCTAATGAAAAACTGTTTTTT
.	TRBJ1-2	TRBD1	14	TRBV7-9	CASSLVGTGYGYTF	TGTGCCAGCAGCTTAGTAGGGACAGGGTATGGCTACACCTTC
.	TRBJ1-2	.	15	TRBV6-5	CSSSYRRQVNYGYTF	TGTTCCAGCAGTTACCGGAGACAGGTTAACTATGGCTACACCTTC
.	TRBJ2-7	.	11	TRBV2	CASSERYEQYF	TGTGCCAGCAGTGAACGGTACGAGCAGTACTTC
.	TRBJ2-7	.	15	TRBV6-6	CASISGRSRSYEQYF	TGTGCCAGCATCTCGGGTCGGAGTCGGTCCTACGAGCAGTACTTC
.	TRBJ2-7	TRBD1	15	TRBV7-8	CASSSGRQGVYEQYF	TGTGCCAGCAGCTCGGGTCGACAGGGGGTCTATGAGCAGTACTTC
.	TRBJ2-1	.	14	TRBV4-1	CASSQGLGSYEQFF	TGCGCCAGCAGCCAAGGGCTCGGGAGCTATGAGCAGTTCTTC
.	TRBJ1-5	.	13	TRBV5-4	CASSLFGGQPQHF	TGTGCCAGCAGCTTGTTCGGGGGGCAGCCCCAGCATTTT
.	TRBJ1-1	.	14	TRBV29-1	CSVDKGLPNTEAFF	TGCAGCGTTGATAAGGGGCTACCGAACACTGAAGCTTTCTTT
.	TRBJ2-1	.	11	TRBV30	CAWTQGSEQFF	TGTGCCTGGACCCAGGGGTCAGAGCAGTTCTTC
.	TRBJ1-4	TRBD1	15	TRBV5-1	CASSLASGGVEKLFF	TGCGCCAGCAGCTTGGCGTCAGGGGGCGTTGAAAAACTGTTTTTT
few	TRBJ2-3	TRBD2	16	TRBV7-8	CASSPLVGGPTDTQYF	TGTGCCAGCAGCCCTTTAGTGGGAGGGCCCACAGATACGCAGTATTTT
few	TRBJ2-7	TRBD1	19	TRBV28	CASGLSGTGLSSKYYEQYF	TGTGCCAGCGGCCTGAGCGGGACAGGGTTATCGTCCAAGTATTACGAGCAGTACTTC
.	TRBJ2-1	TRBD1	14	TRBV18	CASSPIGDRGEQFF	TGTGCCAGCTCACCAATTGGGGACAGGGGGGAGCAGTTCTTC
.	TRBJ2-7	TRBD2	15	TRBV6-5	CASSYLAGGSYEQYF	TGTGCCAGCAGTTACCTAGCGGGAGGGTCCTACGAGCAGTACTTC
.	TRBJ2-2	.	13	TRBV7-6	CASSDDTPGELFF	TGTGCCAGCAGCGACGACACGCCCGGGGAGCTGTTTTTT
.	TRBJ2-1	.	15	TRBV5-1	CASSTDVQGGNEQFF	TGCGCCAGCAGCACCGACGTCCAGGGTGGAAATGAGCAGTTCTTC
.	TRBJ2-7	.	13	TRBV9	CASSPDKTYEQYF	TGTGCCAGCAGCCCAGACAAGACCTACGAGCAGTACTTC